This entry lists 3 T cell receptor beta chains sequenced from one sample in a study of T cells in Graves' hyperthyroidism and ophthalmopathy. TCR beta CDR3 regions were amplified from RNA transcripts. Using the HTBI primer set, a first-round RT-PCR was run on the TCR CDR3. TCRdb used MiXCR to reprocess the multiplex PCR reads, holding one entry per CDR3 protein. Of roughly 500,000 distinct CDR3 sequences listed, approximately 15% are singletons. Sequenced: blood. The receptors were gathered from a woman aged 25-40 years with Graves' hyperthyroidism that later progressed to Graves' ophthalmopathy.

As regards this clonotype: A read error may be the cause here, since a much bigger clone is one base away. This chain joins TRBV20-1 and TRBJ2-1; no firm D call. Per germline, CDR1 DFQATT and CDR2 SNEGSKA (reference sequence). CDR3 length: 13 amino acids. Written as DNA, the CDR3 is TGCAGTGCTAGAGGAGGCGGATACAATGAGCAGTCCTTC. Protein product: CSARGGGYNEQSF.

This clonotype has just a few counts. The rearrangement uses TRBV29-1 and TRBJ1-2, with D possibly matching TRBD1 (5 bases). The CDR3 contains 14 residues. Trimming pared 4 bases from V and 1 base from J, leaving 13 bases between. Per the germline V gene, CDR1 is SQVTM and CDR2 is ANQGSEA. CDR3 sequence: CSVGGGGDNYGYTF. CDR3 bases: TGCAGCGTTGGGGGGGGAGGAGATAACTATGGCTACACCTTC.

This clonotype was counted at least ten times. The chain is built from TRBV29-1 and TRBJ2-3, with 7 bases fitting TRBD1. The V gene's germline CDR1 is SQVTM and CDR2 ANQGSEA. The CDR3 has 13 residues. V dropped 6 bases and J dropped 5; count of bases not matched to a gene: 8. The CDR3 bases are TGCAGCGTAGCCGGGACAGTGCAAGATACGCAGTATTTT. It encodes CSVAGTVQDTQYF.